The rows below give T cell receptor beta chains drawn from one sample of a study of blood T cell repertoires in COVID-19. Profiled with immunoSEQ multiplex PCR; TCRdb holds only in-frame clones, not every one. This table holds roughly 200,000 clones, around nine tenths found once. What was sequenced was peripheral blood. Receptors originate from a woman younger than 35 who had recovered from COVID-19. CDR3s include the opening cysteine and the closing phenylalanine or tryptophan. The D gene is left open where the match is weak. Expanded clones get a size class; other rows say once, few or many, or leave the size out.

V gene	D gene	J gene	clone size	CDR3 DNA	CDR3 protein
TRBV4-1	TRBD2	TRBJ2-1	-	TGCGCCAGCAGCGTATATTTTACTAGCGGGGATTACAATGAGCAGTTCTTC	CASSVYFTSGDYNEQFF
TRBV18	-	TRBJ2-3	-	TGTGCCAGCTCACCAGTCATGACTAGCACAGATACGCAGTATTTT	CASSPVMTSTDTQYF
TRBV24-1	TRBD2	TRBJ2-2	once	TGTGCCACCAGTGATGATCTAGCGGGGGCCGGGGAGCTGTTTTTT	CATSDDLAGAGELFF
TRBV2	-	TRBJ2-1	-	TGTGCCAGCAGTGGTGGAGGCGGGAAGGGTCCCAATGAGCAGTTCTTC	CASSGGGGKGPNEQFF
TRBV3-1/TRBV3-2	-	TRBJ2-5	-	TGTGCCAGCAGCCCCTCCCAAGAGACCCAGTACTTC	CASSPSQETQYF
TRBV6-2/TRBV6-3	TRBD2	TRBJ2-4	-	TGTGCCAGCAGTTCGATTCCGGGACTAGCGGGAATGTTAGCCAAAAACATTCAGTACTTC	CASSSIPGLAGMLAKNIQYF
TRBV3-1/TRBV3-2	-	TRBJ2-5	-	TGTGCCAGCAGTGTACAGGGTGAGGAGACCCAGTACTTC	CASSVQGEETQYF
TRBV27	-	TRBJ1-2	-	TGTGCCAGCAGTGCACAGGGTTTTGGCTACACCTTC	CASSAQGFGYTF
TRBV11-3	-	TRBJ2-1	-	TGTGCCAGCAGCCACGGGGAGAGCTCCTACAATGAGCAGTTCTTC	CASSHGESSYNEQFF
TRBV18	TRBD2	TRBJ2-1	-	TGTGCCAGCTCACCACCGCGGACTAGCGGCTACAATGAGCAGTTCTTC	CASSPPRTSGYNEQFF
TRBV4-1	-	TRBJ1-2	-	TGCGCCAGCAGGGAGGGGGAGGGGGGCGTCGGGGAATCGTATGGCTACACCTTC	CASREGEGGVGESYGYTF
TRBV7-8	TRBD1	TRBJ2-1	-	TGTGCCAGCATTGGGACAGGGGTCTTTGAGCAGTTCTTC	CASIGTGVFEQFF
TRBV7-2	TRBD1	TRBJ2-1	-	TGTGCCAGCAGCCTACGACAGGGTGGGTGGAATGAGCAGTTCTTC	CASSLRQGGWNEQFF
TRBV2	-	TRBJ1-1	-	TGTGCCAGCAGTCTACACGGGAAGGGCACTGAAGCTTTCTTT	CASSLHGKGTEAFF
TRBV19	-	TRBJ2-1	-	TGTGCCAGTAGTATAGCCGGCGGGGATTACAATGAGCAGTTCTTC	CASSIAGGDYNEQFF
TRBV23-1	TRBD2	TRBJ2-4	-	TGCGCCAGCAGTCCACAATTCCCCTGGAGAGAACAAATAAAGGGAGGGGAAGCCAAAAACATTCAGTACTTC	CASSPQFPWREQIKGGEAKNIQYF
TRBV5-6	-	TRBJ2-2	-	TGTGCCAGCAGCTTGATACAGGGGGGGCCCACCGGGGAGCTGTTTTTT	CASSLIQGGPTGELFF
TRBV6-6	-	TRBJ2-7	once	TGTGCCAGCAGGACCCCTACAGGGAACCACGAGCAGTACTTC	CASRTPTGNHEQYF
TRBV9	-	TRBJ1-3	-	TGTGCCAGCACTCCGGGACATCGCTCTGGAAACACCATATATTTT	CASTPGHRSGNTIYF
TRBV12-5	TRBD2	TRBJ2-3	-	TGTGCTAGTGGTTTGATGACTAGCGGGGGTGGCACAGATACGCAGTATTTT	CASGLMTSGGGTDTQYF
TRBV4-1	TRBD2	TRBJ2-7	-	TGCGCCAGCTTGTCGGAGCGGGGCGAGCAGTACTTC	CASLSERGEQYF
TRBV2	-	TRBJ1-5	-	TGTGCCAGCAGTGAGCACCACAGGGATAGCAATCAGCCCCAGCATTTT	CASSEHHRDSNQPQHF
TRBV18	-	TRBJ1-1	-	TGTGCCAGCTCACCAGGAGATAACACTGAAGCTTTCTTT	CASSPGDNTEAFF
TRBV6-2/TRBV6-3	-	TRBJ2-5	-	TGTGCCAGCAGTTACTCGCACAGGGACCTGTACCAAGAGACCCAGTACTTC	CASSYSHRDLYQETQYF
TRBV5-4	TRBD1	TRBJ2-3	-	TGTGCCAGCAGCTCGCAGACAGGGCCAGATACGCAGTATTTT	CASSSQTGPDTQYF
TRBV4-1	TRBD2	TRBJ2-3	-	TGCGCCAGCAGCCAAGATTCGGGAGGGGGGGTGAATACGCAGTATTTT	CASSQDSGGGVNTQYF
TRBV7-9	TRBD2	TRBJ2-7	-	TGTGCCAGCAGCTCTGAGCGGGGGGGCACCTACGAGCAGTACTTC	CASSSERGGTYEQYF
TRBV7-8	-	TRBJ2-2	-	TGTGCCAGCAGCTTAGGGAGGGTTAGTGCCGGGGAGCTGTTTTTT	CASSLGRVSAGELFF